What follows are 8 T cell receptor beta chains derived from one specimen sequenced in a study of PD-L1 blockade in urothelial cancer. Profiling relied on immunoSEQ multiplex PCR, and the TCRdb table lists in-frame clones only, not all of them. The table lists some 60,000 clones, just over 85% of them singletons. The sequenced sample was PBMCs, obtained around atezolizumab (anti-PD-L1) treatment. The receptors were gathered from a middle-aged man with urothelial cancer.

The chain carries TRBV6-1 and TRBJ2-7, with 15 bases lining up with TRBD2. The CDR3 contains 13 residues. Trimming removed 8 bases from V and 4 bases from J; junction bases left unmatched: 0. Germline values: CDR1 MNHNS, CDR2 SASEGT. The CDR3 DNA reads TGTGCCAGCGGACTAGCGGGAGGGTACGAGCAGTACTTC. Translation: CASGLAGGYEQYF.

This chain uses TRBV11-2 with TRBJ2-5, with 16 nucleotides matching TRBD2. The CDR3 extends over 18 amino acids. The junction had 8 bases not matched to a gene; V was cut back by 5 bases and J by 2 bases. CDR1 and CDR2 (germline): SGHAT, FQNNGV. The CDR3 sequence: CASSPAGLAGGIQETQYF. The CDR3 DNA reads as TGTGCCAGCAGCCCGGCGGGACTAGCGGGAGGGATTCAAGAGACCCAGTACTTC.

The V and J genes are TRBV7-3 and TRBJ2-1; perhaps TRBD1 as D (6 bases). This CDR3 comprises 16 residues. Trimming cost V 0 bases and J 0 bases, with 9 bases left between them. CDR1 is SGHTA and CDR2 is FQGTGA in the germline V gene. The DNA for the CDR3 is TGTGCCAGCAGCTTAACGGGGGCCAGCTCCTACAATGAGCAGTTCTTC. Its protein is CASSLTGASSYNEQFF.

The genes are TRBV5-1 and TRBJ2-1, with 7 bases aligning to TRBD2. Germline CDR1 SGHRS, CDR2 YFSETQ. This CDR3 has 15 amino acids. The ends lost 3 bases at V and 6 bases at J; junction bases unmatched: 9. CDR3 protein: CASSSGGFIRNEQFF. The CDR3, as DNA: TGCGCCAGCAGCTCGGGGGGTTTTATACGCAATGAGCAGTTCTTC.

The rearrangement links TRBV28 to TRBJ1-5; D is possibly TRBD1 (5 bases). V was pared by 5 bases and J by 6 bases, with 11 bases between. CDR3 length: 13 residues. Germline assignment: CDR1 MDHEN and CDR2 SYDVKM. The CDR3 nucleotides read TGTGCCAGCAGTCAGGACACATTTCAGCCCCAGCATTTT. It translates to CASSQDTFQPQHF.

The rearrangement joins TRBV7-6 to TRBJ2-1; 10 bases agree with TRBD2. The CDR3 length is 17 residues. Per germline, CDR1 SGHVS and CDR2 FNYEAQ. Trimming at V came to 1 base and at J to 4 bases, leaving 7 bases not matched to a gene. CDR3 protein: CASSLEPWTSGYNEQFF. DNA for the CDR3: TGTGCCAGCAGCTTAGAACCCTGGACTAGCGGTTACAATGAGCAGTTCTTC. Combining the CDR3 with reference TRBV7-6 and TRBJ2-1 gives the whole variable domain GAGVSQSPRYKVTKRGQDVALRCDPISGHVSLYWYRQALGQGPEFLTYFNYEAQQDKSGLPNDRFSAERPEGSISTLTIQRTEQRDSAMYRCASSLEPWTSGYNEQFFGPGTRLTVL.

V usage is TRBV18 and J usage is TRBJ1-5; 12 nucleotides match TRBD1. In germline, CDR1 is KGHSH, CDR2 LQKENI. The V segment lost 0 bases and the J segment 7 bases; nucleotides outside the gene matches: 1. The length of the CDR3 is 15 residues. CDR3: CASSPPGQGAQPQHF. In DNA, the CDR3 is TGTGCCAGCTCACCACCGGGACAGGGGGCCCAGCCCCAGCATTTT.

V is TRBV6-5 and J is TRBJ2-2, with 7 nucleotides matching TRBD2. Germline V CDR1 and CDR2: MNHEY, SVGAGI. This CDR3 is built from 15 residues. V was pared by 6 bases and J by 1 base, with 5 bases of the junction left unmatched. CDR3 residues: CASRGLYWNTGELFF. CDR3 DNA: TGTGCCAGCAGGGGACTATACTGGAACACCGGGGAGCTGTTTTTT.